The source of this T cell receptor (beta chain) is a study of control samples from healthy donors and cancer patients. The CDR3 spans 14 residues. V was shortened by 4 bases and J by 9 bases, with 16 bases between the two germline ends. In germline, CDR1 is MRHNA, CDR2 SNTAGT. The assay was immunoSEQ multiplex PCR, and TCRdb's table has in-frame clones only and misses some. Among tens of thousands of clones listed, approximately 94% were seen once. Sequenced material: blood. The J gene is TRBJ2-1, the V gene TRBV6-4; possible D gene TRBD2, 6 bases. This TCR was sampled from a woman aged 18 to 35 in good health. This CDR3 reads CASSVGGENSEQFF. Here the CDR3 DNA reads TGTGCCAGCAGTGTTGGAGGGGAGAATAGTGAGCAGTTCTTC.